This T cell receptor beta chain appears in the sequencing data of a study of blood T cell repertoires in COVID-19. For the study at large: Collection of acute and convalescent COVID-19 samples took place in the United States, Italy and Spain. T cells, B-cell-depleted T cells, or PBMCs provided the cDNA or gDNA that served as material.

Authors' processing steps: Scientists estimated how many nucleated cells there were by amplifying reference gene primers. TCRdb's copy holds only in-frame clones and misses some; the assay was immunoSEQ multiplex PCR. D and trimming were read from the DNA, whereas the V and J calls and clone size are those reported in that table. The repertoire holds about 280,000 clones, 80% to 90% seen once, with approximately 11% in the top ten. This CDR3 spans 13 amino acids. The V gene's germline CDR1 is SSHAT and CDR2 FNYEAQ (reference sequence). Regarding this clone: At one boundary the junction diverges from the germline segment, which might be a read error.

The rearrangement joins TRBV7-7 to TRBJ2-4; 9 bases match TRBD1. The TCR was taken from a woman aged 70 to 79 with acute or convalescent COVID-19. The sequenced sample was peripheral blood. CDR3 nucleotide sequence: TGTGCTAGCAGCCGAGACAGGGGGGACATTCAGTACTTC. Translated: CASSRDRGDIQYF.